This TCR beta chain appears in the sequencing data of a study of T cell responses to AZD1222 COVID-19 vaccine. Only in-frame clones appear in the TCRdb table, and some are missing; sequencing was by immunoSEQ multiplex PCR. The profile shows approximately 35,000 clones, just over 85% of them singletons. Overall study results and limits: The span of vaccine-associated CD4 TCRs extended across spike, with dominance at 160-218 and 743-854. Close to half of spike-specific TCRs reportedly recognize unmutated variant regions.

A word on this clone: No antigen is known for it.

This specimen consisted of peripheral blood, obtained 28 days after the second AZD1222 dose. This sequence was found in an adult who received the AZD1222 COVID-19 vaccine.

This CDR3 reads CASRAQGNMNTEAFF. As DNA, the CDR3 is TGTGCCAGCAGGGCACAGGGAAATATGAACACTGAAGCTTTCTTT. The chain links TRBV27 to TRBJ1-1; maybe TRBD1 (6 bases). The V end lost 6 bases, the J end lost 0 bases, and 14 bases lay between the germline ends. This CDR3 spans 15 amino acids. CDR1 is MNHEY, CDR2 SMNVEV, per germline (reference sequence).